This T cell receptor beta chain was identified in a study of T-cell reconstitution after alpha-beta-depleted transplantation in children. Germline V gives CDR1 SEHNR, CDR2 FQNEAQ (reference sequence). This CDR3 comprises 14 residues. Trimming left V 1 base short and J 6 bases short, with 12 bases between. Unique molecular identifiers were incorporated when the TCRbeta library was constructed. TCRdb analysed the PCR reads with MiXCR anew, one entry per CDR3 protein. The sample has over 300,000 distinct CDR3 sequences, 10% seen once. The V call is TRBV7-9, the J call TRBJ1-2; D gene uncertain. The source of this sequence is a human donor who donated a stem cell graft to a child with acute lymphoblastic leukemia. This specimen consisted of PBMCs from the stem cell graft donor, obtained from the stem cell graft. The chain's CDR3 is CASSLDAGFHGYTF. The CDR3 DNA reads as TGTGCCAGCAGCTTAGACGCGGGGTTCCATGGCTACACCTTC. The full variable domain, completed using reference TRBV7-9 and TRBJ1-2, is DTGVSQNPRHKITKRGQNVTFRCDPISEHNRLYWYRQTLGQGPEFLTYFQNEAQLEKSRLLSDRFSAERPKGSFSTLEIQRTEQGDSAMYLCASSLDAGFHGYTFGSGTRLTVV.